This T cell receptor beta chain was sequenced during a study of shared clonotypes between healthy human individuals. The CDR3 is made up of 15 amino acids. Germline CDR1 is LGHNA and CDR2 is YSLEER. Deletions cut 1 base from V and 3 bases from J, with 12 bases between. Only CD45RO-negative cells positively selected for CCR7 counted as naive CD8 cells, so terminally differentiated effector memory CD45RA+ cells were excluded. The donors were all Caucasian adults (living in Nashville, Tennessee). Several immunoSEQ plates held equal portions of the genomic DNA taken from each subset. The table came from immunoSEQ multiplex PCR; TCRdb's copy has only in-frame clones and leaves some out. This sample has roughly 1,800,000 clones, with about 95% found just once. Whole-study findings and limits: Memory subsets generally showed smaller estimated richness than naive subsets did.

In the case of this clone: The antigen is undetermined.

The chain has TRBV4-3 and TRBJ2-5; D is undetermined. The receptor's source is a man younger than 30 in good health. Sequencing input: naive CD8+ T cells sorted from blood. The CDR3 loop is CASSQVPSEEETQYF. The CDR3 bases are TGCGCCAGCAGCCAAGTCCCCTCGGAAGAAGAGACCCAGTACTTC.